This T cell receptor beta chain derives from a study of OX40 agonist ivuxolimab in advanced cancers. The CDR3 length is 14 residues. Germline V lookup: CDR1 GTSNPN, CDR2 SVGIG (reference sequence). V shed 2 bases and J 6 bases; nucleotides not matched to a gene: 8. This clone was detected once. Data came from immunoSEQ multiplex PCR; TCRdb stores just in-frame clones and leaves some out. The top ten clones hold 0.53% of a sample with approximately 74,000 clones, about 85% of them seen once. The source was CD4+ or CD8+ T cells sorted from blood, collected in a trial of the OX40 agonist ivuxolimab. The TCR originated in an adult with an advanced solid tumor such as melanoma, head and neck, liver or kidney cancer. This chain uses TRBV30 with TRBJ2-5; 8 positions agree with TRBD2. CDR3 nucleotide sequence: TGTGCCTGGAGTTCCGGGGGGGGCTCGAAGACCCAGTACTTC. It translates to CAWSSGGGSKTQYF.